This T cell receptor (beta chain) was captured in a study of CD8 T cells in ankylosing spondylitis. Study observations and caveats: Clones linked to the disease showed a CD8+ phenotype. They occurred at relatively low frequencies in peripheral blood.

V lost 2 bases and J lost 4, with 17 bases in between. The length of the CDR3 is 16 residues. Germline CDR1 and CDR2: LGHNA and YNFKEQ. Generation of TCR beta libraries employed quantitative 5'-RACE incorporating molecular barcodes. TCRdb re-called the 5' RACE reads with MiXCR, one entry per CDR3 protein. The repertoire has more than 35,000 distinct CDR3 sequences, 6% of them found once; the top ten carry about 12%. This clonotype was recorded many times. What it binds is not known. The source of this sequence is a male donor with ankylosing spondylitis or in good health (not recorded which). The sequenced material came from blood, either unsorted or a sorted T cell fraction (not recorded which). The chain is built from TRBV4-2 and TRBJ1-1; D is possibly TRBD1 (6 bases). CDR3 sequence reads: CASSQFIDRSFTEAFF. The CDR3 coding sequence is TGTGCCAGCAGCCAATTCATCGACAGGAGTTTCACTGAAGCTTTCTTT.